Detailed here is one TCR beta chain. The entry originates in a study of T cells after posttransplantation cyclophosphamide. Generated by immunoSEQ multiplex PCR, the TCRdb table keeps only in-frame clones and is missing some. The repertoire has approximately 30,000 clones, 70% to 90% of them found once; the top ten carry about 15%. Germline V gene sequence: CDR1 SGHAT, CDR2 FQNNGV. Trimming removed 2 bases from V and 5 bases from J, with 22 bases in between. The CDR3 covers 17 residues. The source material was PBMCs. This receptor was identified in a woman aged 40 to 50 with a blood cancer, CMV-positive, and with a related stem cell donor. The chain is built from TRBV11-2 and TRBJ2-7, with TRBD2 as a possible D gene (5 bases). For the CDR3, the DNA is TGTGCCAGCAGCTTAAAGGAGGTTTCGAATCCGTGGGACGAGCAGTACTTC. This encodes CASSLKEVSNPWDEQYF.